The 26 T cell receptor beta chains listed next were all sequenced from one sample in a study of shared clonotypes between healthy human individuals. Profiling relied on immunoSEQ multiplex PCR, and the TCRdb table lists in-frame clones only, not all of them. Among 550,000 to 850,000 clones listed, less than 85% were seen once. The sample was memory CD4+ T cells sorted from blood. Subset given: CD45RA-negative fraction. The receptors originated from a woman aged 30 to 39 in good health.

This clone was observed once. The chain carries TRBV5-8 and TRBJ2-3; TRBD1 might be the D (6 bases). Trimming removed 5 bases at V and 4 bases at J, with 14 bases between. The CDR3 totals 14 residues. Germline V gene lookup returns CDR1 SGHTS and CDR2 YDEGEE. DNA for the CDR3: TGTGCCAGCAGGATGACAGGAGCCCCAGATACGCAGTATTTT. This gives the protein CASRMTGAPDTQYF.

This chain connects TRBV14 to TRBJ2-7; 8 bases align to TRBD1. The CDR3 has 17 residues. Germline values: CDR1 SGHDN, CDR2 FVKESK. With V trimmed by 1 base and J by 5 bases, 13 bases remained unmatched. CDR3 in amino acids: CASSQGFPRTGFHEQYF. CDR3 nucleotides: TGTGCCAGCAGCCAAGGTTTTCCGCGGACAGGGTTCCACGAGCAGTACTTC.

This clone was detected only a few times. This CDR3 is CASSPTDRNNQPQHF. The CDR3 DNA sequence: TGCGCCAGCAGCCCCACCGACCGGAACAATCAGCCCCAGCATTTT. This chain connects TRBV5-1 to TRBJ1-5, with D unresolved. The V end was cut by 4 bases, the J end by 3 bases, with 14 bases between. The CDR3 length is 15 residues. Germline lookup yields CDR1 SGHRS and CDR2 YFSETQ.

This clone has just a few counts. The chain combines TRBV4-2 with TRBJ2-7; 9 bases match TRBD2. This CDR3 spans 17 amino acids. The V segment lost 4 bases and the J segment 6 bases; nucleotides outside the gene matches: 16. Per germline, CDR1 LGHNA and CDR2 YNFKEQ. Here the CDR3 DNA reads TGTGCCAGCAGCCCTACCGTGAGTTTAGCGGGAGCTGGCGAGCAGTACTTC. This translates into CASSPTVSLAGAGEQYF.

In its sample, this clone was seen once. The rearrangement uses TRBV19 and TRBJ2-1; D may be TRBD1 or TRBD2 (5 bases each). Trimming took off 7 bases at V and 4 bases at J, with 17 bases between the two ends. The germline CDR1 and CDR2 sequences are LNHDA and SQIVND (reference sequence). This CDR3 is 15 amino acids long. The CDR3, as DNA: TGTGCCAGTACGTTCGGGACGCATTTATACAATGAGCAGTTCTTC. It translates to CASTFGTHLYNEQFF.

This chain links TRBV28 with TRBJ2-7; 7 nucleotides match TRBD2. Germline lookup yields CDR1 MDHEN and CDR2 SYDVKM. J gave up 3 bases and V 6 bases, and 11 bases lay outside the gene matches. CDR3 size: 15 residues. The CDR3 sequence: CASSPWEGWGYEQYF. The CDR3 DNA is TGTGCCAGCAGCCCCTGGGAGGGTTGGGGCTACGAGCAGTACTTC.

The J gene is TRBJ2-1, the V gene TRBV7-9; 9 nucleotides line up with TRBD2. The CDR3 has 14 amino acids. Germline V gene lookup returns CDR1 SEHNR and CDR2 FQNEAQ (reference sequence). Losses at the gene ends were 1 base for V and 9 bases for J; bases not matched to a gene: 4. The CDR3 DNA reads TGTGCCAGCAGCTTAGGGACTAGCGTTGCTGAGCAGTTCTTC. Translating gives CASSLGTSVAEQFF.

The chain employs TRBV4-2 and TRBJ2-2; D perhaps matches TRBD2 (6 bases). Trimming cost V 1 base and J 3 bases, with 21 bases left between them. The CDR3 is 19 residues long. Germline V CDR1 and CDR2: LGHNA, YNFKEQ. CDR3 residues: CASSQVLGVTSRYTGELFF. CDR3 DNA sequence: TGTGCCAGCAGCCAAGTTTTAGGTGTCACTAGCAGATACACCGGGGAGCTGTTTTTT.

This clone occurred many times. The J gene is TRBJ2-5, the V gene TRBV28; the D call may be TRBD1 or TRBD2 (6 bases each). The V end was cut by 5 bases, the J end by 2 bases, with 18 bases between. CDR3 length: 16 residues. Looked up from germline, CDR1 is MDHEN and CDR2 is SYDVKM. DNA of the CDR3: TGTGCCAGCAGTCGGGGGCGCGGAGCCCGGCAAGAGACCCAGTACTTC. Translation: CASSRGRGARQETQYF.

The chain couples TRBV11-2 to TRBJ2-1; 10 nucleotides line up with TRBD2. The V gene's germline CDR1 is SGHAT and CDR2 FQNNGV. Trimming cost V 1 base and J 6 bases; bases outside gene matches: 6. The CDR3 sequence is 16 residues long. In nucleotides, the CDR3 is TGTGCCAGCAGCTTAGGGGCTAGCGGGAGAGGCAATGAGCAGTTCTTC. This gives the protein CASSLGASGRGNEQFF. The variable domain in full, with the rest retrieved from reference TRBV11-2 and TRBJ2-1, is EAGVAQSPRYKIIEKRQSVAFWCNPISGHATLYWYQQILGQGPKLLIQFQNNGVVDDSQLPKDRFSAERLKGVDSTLKIQPAKLEDSAVYLCASSLGASGRGNEQFFGPGTRLTVL.

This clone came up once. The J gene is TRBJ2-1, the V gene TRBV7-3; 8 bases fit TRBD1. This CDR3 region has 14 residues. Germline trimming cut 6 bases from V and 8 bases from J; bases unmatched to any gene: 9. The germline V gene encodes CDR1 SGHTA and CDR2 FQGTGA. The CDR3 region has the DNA TGTGCCAGCAGAGCACAGGGGGTCGGCGATGAGCAGTTCTTC. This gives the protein CASRAQGVGDEQFF.

The chain's CDR3 is CASSAEGVAKNIQYF. Written as DNA, the CDR3 is TGTGCCAGTAGTGCTGAGGGAGTGGCCAAAAACATTCAGTACTTC. The chain has TRBV19 and TRBJ2-4; D possibly corresponds to TRBD2 (5 bases). The CDR3 contains 15 residues. Germline V lookup: CDR1 LNHDA, CDR2 SQIVND (reference sequence). Trimming shortened V by 5 bases and J by 1 base, and 12 bases separated the two germline ends.

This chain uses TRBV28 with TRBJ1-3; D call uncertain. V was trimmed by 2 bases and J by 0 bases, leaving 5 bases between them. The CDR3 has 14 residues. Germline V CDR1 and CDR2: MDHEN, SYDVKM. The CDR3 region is CASSLHSSGNTIYF. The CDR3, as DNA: TGTGCCAGCAGTTTACACAGCTCTGGAAACACCATATATTTT.

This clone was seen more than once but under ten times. CDR3 coding DNA: TGCGCCAGCAAGTCGAACGTGGGCGCCGAAAAACTGTTTTTT. Its protein is CASKSNVGAEKLFF. The rearrangement uses TRBV4-1 and TRBJ1-4, with no clear D. V lost 7 bases and J lost 8, with 17 bases in between. Germline V CDR1 and CDR2: MGHRA, YSYEKL. The CDR3 runs to 14 residues.

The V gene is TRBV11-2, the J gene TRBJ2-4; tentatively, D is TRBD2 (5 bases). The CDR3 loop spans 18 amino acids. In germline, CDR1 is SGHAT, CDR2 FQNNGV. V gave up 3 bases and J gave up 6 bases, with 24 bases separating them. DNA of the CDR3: TGTGCCAGCAGCTTCTCGGGGTGGGTTTCACCGCATCGAAACATTCAGTACTTC. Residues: CASSFSGWVSPHRNIQYF.

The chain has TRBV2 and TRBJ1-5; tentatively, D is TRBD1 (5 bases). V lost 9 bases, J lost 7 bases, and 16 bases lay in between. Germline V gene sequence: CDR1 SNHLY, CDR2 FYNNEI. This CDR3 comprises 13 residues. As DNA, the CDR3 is TGTGCCAGTCATTCGGGGGGAGAACAGCCCCAGCATTTT. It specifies CASHSGGEQPQHF.

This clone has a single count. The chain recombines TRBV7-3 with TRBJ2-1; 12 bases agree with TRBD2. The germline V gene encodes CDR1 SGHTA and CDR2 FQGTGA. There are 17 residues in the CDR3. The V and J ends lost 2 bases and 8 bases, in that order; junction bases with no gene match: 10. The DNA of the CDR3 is TGTGCCAGCAGCTTAGCCGCCGGGACTAGCGGGTCGTATGAGCAGTTCTTC. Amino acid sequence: CASSLAAGTSGSYEQFF.

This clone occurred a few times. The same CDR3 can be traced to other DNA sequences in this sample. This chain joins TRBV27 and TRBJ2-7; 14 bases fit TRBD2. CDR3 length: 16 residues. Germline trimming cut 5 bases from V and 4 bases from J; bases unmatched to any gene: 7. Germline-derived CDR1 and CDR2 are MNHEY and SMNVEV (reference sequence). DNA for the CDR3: TGTGCCAGCAGTCTCGGGACTAGCGGGAGAAGGTACGAGCAGTACTTC. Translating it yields CASSLGTSGRRYEQYF.

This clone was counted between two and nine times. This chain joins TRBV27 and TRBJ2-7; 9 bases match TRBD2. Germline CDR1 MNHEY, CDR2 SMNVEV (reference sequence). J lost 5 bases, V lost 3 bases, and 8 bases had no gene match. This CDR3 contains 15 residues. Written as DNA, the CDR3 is TGTGCCAGCAGTTTCCGGCCTAGCGGGATTGACGAGCAGTACTTC. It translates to CASSFRPSGIDEQYF.

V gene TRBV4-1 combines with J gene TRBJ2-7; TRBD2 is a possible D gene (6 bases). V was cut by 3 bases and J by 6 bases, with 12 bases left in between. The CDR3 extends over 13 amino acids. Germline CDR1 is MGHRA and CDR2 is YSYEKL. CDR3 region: CASSQDYSGEQYF. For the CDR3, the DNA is TGCGCCAGCAGCCAGGACTATTCTGGCGAGCAGTACTTC.

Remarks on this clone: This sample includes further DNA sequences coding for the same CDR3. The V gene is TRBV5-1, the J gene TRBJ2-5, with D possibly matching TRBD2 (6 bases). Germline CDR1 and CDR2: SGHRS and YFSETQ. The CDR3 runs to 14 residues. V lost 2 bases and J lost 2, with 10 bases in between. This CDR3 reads CASSFGRGQETQYF. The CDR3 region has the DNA TGCGCCAGCAGCTTCGGGCGGGGACAAGAGACCCAGTACTTC.

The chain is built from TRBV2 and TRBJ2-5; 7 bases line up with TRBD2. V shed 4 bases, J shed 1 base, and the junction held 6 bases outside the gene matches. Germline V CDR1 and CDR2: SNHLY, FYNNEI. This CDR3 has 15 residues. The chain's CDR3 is CASSGGSSGQETQYF. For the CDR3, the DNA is TGTGCCAGCAGTGGGGGGTCTAGCGGCCAAGAGACCCAGTACTTC.

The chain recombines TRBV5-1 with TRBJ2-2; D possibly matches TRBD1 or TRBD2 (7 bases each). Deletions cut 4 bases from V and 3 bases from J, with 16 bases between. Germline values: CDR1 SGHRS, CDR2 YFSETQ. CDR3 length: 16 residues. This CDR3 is CASSVGRGLDTGELFF. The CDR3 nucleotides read TGCGCCAGCAGCGTGGGGAGGGGGCTGGACACCGGGGAGCTGTTTTTT.

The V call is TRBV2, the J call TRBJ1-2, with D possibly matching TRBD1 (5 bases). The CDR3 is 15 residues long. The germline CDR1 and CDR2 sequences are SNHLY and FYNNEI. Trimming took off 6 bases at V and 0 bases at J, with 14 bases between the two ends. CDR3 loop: CASSAQGDTNYGYTF. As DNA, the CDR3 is TGTGCCAGCAGCGCCCAGGGAGACACTAACTATGGCTACACCTTC.

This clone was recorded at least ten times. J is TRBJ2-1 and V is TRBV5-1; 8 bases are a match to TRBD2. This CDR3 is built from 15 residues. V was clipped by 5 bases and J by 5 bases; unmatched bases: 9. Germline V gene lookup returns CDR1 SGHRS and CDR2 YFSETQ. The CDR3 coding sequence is TGCGCCAGCAGAGAGAGCGGGAGATCCCACAATGAGCAGTTCTTC. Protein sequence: CASRESGRSHNEQFF.

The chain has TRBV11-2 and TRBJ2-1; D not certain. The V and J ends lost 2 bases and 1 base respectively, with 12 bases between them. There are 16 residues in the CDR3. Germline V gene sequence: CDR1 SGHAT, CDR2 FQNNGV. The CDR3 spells CASSLILRASYNEQFF. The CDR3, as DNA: TGTGCCAGCAGCTTAATACTCCGGGCTTCCTACAATGAGCAGTTCTTC.